Listed below are T cell receptor beta chains from one sample, sequenced in a study of breast tumors, draining lymph nodes, adjacent tissues. TCRdb re-derived calls from the multiplex PCR reads in MiXCR, one entry per CDR3 protein. The table includes tens of thousands of distinct CDR3 sequences, around three fifths detected once. Sample: breast tumor tissue. The receptors derive from a female donor with breast cancer. Some clones in this sample may be carry-over from other donors' samples. Each CDR3 is given with its conserved first and last residue. D genes are given only for firm matches. Clone size is not always given. Where it is, it says once, few, many or a class for expanded clones.

clone_size: many; v_call: TRBV19; d_call: .; j_call: TRBJ2-7; cdr3_aa: CASSIEVRDEQYF; cdr3_nt: TGTGCCAGTAGTATCGAGGTCAGGGACGAGCAGTACTTC
clone_size: .; v_call: TRBV12-3/TRBV12-4; d_call: .; j_call: TRBJ1-1; cdr3_aa: CASSFGRSEAFF; cdr3_nt: TGTGCCAGCAGTTTCGGACGGTCTGAAGCTTTCTTT
clone_size: .; v_call: TRBV5-1; d_call: TRBD1; j_call: TRBJ1-2; cdr3_aa: CASSPRDRASGYTF; cdr3_nt: TGCGCCAGCAGCCCCCGGGACAGGGCGAGTGGCTACACCTTC
clone_size: .; v_call: TRBV7-3; d_call: TRBD1; j_call: TRBJ1-6; cdr3_aa: CASSLGTGGPNSPLHF; cdr3_nt: TGTGCCAGCAGCTTAGGGACAGGGGGTCCAAATTCACCCCTCCACTTT
clone_size: .; v_call: TRBV9; d_call: .; j_call: TRBJ2-7; cdr3_aa: CASSPHQRADSYAQYF; cdr3_nt: TGCGCCAGCAGCCCGCACCAGCGGGCCGACTCCTACGCGCAGTACTTC
clone_size: many; v_call: TRBV7-3; d_call: .; j_call: TRBJ1-2; cdr3_aa: CASSSHREDPRRGYTF; cdr3_nt: TGTGCCAGCAGCTCCCATAGGGAGGACCCCCGTCGAGGCTACACCTTC
clone_size: .; v_call: TRBV9; d_call: .; j_call: TRBJ2-1; cdr3_aa: CASSVVPSGGDEQVF; cdr3_nt: TGTGCCAGCAGCGTAGTGCCATCCGGGGGAGATGAGCAGGTCTTC
clone_size: .; v_call: TRBV19; d_call: .; j_call: TRBJ2-7; cdr3_aa: CASSSDRILEQYF; cdr3_nt: TGTGCCAGTAGTTCCGACAGGATACTTGAGCAGTACTTC
clone_size: many; v_call: TRBV20-1; d_call: TRBD2; j_call: TRBJ2-1; cdr3_aa: CSAEGASGPYNEQFF; cdr3_nt: TGCAGTGCTGAGGGCGCTAGCGGTCCCTACAATGAGCAGTTCTTC
clone_size: many; v_call: TRBV5-5; d_call: .; j_call: TRBJ2-7; cdr3_aa: CASSLRGGDTYEQYF; cdr3_nt: TGTGCCAGCAGCTTGAGGGGGGGGGATACCTACGAGCAGTACTTC
clone_size: few; v_call: TRBV7-3; d_call: .; j_call: TRBJ2-2; cdr3_aa: CATPTDSGELFF; cdr3_nt: TGTGCCACCCCGACCGACAGCGGGGAGCTGTTTTTT
clone_size: many; v_call: TRBV28; d_call: TRBD1; j_call: TRBJ1-4; cdr3_aa: CASRQRTGRERGSTNEKLFF; cdr3_nt: TGTGCCAGCAGGCAACGGACAGGGAGAGAGAGAGGTTCAACTAATGAAAAACTGTTTTTT
clone_size: .; v_call: TRBV7-6; d_call: TRBD1; j_call: TRBJ2-7; cdr3_aa: CASSQGQGAVEQYF; cdr3_nt: TGTGCCAGCAGCCAGGGACAGGGGGCGGTCGAGCAGTACTTC
clone_size: .; v_call: TRBV11-2; d_call: .; j_call: TRBJ2-2; cdr3_aa: CASSLTKLELFF; cdr3_nt: TGTGCCAGCAGCCTAACCAAGCTGGAGCTGTTTTTT
clone_size: many; v_call: TRBV2; d_call: .; j_call: TRBJ1-2; cdr3_aa: CASTRGINYGYTF; cdr3_nt: TGTGCCAGCACGAGAGGGATTAACTATGGCTACACCTTC
clone_size: .; v_call: TRBV7-9; d_call: .; j_call: TRBJ1-3; cdr3_aa: CASSPPKSGNTIYF; cdr3_nt: TGTGCCAGCAGCCCCCCAAAGTCTGGAAACACCATATATTTT
clone_size: many; v_call: TRBV6-1; d_call: .; j_call: TRBJ2-7; cdr3_aa: CASSEGAEGGYEQYF; cdr3_nt: TGTGCCAGCAGTGAGGGGGCTGAGGGTGGCTACGAGCAGTACTTC
clone_size: .; v_call: TRBV15; d_call: TRBD1; j_call: TRBJ2-2; cdr3_aa: CATSRDGQGVRTGELFF; cdr3_nt: TGTGCCACCAGCAGAGATGGACAGGGTGTCCGCACCGGGGAGCTGTTTTTT
clone_size: .; v_call: TRBV3-1; d_call: .; j_call: TRBJ1-3; cdr3_aa: CASSPTGSGNTIYF; cdr3_nt: TGTGCCAGCAGTCCAACAGGGTCTGGAAACACCATATATTTT
clone_size: .; v_call: TRBV20-1; d_call: .; j_call: TRBJ2-2; cdr3_aa: CSARKGANTGELFF; cdr3_nt: TGCAGTGCTAGAAAAGGGGCGAACACCGGGGAGCTGTTTTTT
clone_size: .; v_call: TRBV11-2; d_call: TRBD2; j_call: TRBJ2-5; cdr3_aa: CASSYGLAGGAQYF; cdr3_nt: TGTGCCAGCAGCTACGGACTAGCGGGGGGGGCCCAGTACTTC
clone_size: .; v_call: TRBV2; d_call: TRBD2; j_call: TRBJ2-5; cdr3_aa: CASSRTSGDRGEQETQYF; cdr3_nt: TGTGCCAGCAGTCGCACTAGCGGGGATAGGGGTGAGCAAGAGACCCAGTACTTC
clone_size: .; v_call: TRBV19; d_call: TRBD2; j_call: TRBJ2-7; cdr3_aa: CASRVAGGEGREQYF; cdr3_nt: TGTGCCAGTAGGGTAGCGGGGGGGGAAGGACGGGAGCAGTACTTC